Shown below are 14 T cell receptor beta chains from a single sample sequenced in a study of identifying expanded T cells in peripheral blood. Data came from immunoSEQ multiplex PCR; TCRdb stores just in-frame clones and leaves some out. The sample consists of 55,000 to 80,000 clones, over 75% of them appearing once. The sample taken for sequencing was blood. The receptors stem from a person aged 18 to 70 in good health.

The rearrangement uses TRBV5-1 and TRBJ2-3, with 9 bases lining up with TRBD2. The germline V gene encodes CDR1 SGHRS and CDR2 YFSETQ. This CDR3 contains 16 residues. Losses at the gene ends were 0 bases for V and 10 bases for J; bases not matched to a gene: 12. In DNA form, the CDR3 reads TGCGCCAGCAGCTTGGATGGGGACAGCGGGAGGCGTGCGCAGTATTTT. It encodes CASSLDGDSGRRAQYF.

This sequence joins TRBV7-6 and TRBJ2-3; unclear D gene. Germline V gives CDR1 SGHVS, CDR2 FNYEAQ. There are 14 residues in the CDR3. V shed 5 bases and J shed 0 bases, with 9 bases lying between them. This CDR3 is CASSQTPSTDTQYF. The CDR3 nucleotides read TGTGCCAGCAGCCAGACCCCTAGCACAGATACGCAGTATTTT.

As DNA, the CDR3 is TGTGCCAGCAGCGCTGCGTCAGGGTGGGGTAGCACAGATACGCAGTATTTT. This translates into CASSAASGWGSTDTQYF. The gene calls are TRBV5-4 and TRBJ2-3; perhaps TRBD1 as D (5 bases). CDR1 and CDR2 (germline): SGHNT, YYREEE (reference sequence). CDR3 length: 17 residues. Trimming stripped 4 bases from V and 0 bases from J, with 18 bases between.

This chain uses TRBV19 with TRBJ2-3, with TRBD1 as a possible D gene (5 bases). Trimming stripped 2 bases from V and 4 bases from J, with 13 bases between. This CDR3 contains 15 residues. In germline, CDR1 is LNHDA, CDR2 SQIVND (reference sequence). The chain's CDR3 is CASSIRSPGSDTQYF. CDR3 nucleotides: TGTGCCAGTAGTATAAGATCCCCAGGGTCAGATACGCAGTATTTT.

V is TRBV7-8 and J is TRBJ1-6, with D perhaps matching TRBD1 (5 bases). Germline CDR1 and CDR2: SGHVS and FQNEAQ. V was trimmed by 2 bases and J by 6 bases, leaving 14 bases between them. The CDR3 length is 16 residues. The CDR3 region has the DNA TGTGCCAGCAGCTTACGGGACCGGGGTATTAATTCACCCCTCCACTTT. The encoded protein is CASSLRDRGINSPLHF. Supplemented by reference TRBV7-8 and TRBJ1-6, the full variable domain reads GAGVSQSPRYKVAKRGQDVALRCDPISGHVSLFWYQQALGQGPEFLTYFQNEAQLDKSGLPSDRFFAERPEGSVSTLKIQRTQQEDSAVYLCASSLRDRGINSPLHFGNGTRLTVT.

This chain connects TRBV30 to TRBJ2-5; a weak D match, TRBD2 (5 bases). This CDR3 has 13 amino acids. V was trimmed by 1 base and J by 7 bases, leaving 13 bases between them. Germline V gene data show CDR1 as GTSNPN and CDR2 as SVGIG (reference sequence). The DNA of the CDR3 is TGTGCCTGGAGTGGTATGGCGGGTGGGACCCAGTACTTC. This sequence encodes CAWSGMAGGTQYF.

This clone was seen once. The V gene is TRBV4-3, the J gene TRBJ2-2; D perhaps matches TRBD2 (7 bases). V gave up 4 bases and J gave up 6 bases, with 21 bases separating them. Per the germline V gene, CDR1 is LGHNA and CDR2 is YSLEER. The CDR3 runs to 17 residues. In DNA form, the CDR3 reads TGCGCCAGCAGCCTTCAATCGCTAGCGGAGGGGGCCGGGGAGCTGTTTTTT. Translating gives CASSLQSLAEGAGELFF.

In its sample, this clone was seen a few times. In nucleotides, the CDR3 is TGTGCCAGCAGCCCTGGAAGAGACAAAGAAGATACGCAGTATTTT. It translates to CASSPGRDKEDTQYF. The chain joins TRBV11-3 to TRBJ2-3, with no clear D. There are 15 residues in the CDR3. Germline CDR1 is SGHNT and CDR2 is YENEEA. Trimming shortened V by 5 bases and J by 5 bases, and 17 bases separated the two germline ends.

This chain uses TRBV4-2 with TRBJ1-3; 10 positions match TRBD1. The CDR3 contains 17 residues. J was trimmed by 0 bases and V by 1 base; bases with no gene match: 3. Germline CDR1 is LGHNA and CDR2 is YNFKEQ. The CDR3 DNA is TGTGCCAGCAGCCAAGGACAGGGGGCGTTCTCTGGAAACACCATATATTTT. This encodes CASSQGQGAFSGNTIYF.

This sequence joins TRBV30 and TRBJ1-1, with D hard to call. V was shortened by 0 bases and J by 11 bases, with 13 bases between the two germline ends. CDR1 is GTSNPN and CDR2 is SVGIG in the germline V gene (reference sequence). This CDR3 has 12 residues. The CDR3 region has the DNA TGTGCCTGGAGTGTACGTGGCAGGAGTGCTTTCTTT. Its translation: CAWSVRGRSAFF.

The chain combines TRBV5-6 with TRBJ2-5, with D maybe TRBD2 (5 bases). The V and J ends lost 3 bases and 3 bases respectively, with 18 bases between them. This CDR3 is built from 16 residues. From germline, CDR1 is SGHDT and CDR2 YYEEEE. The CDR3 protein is CASSSNLGSAEETQYF. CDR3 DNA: TGTGCCAGCAGCTCCAACCTGGGGTCAGCGGAAGAGACCCAGTACTTC.

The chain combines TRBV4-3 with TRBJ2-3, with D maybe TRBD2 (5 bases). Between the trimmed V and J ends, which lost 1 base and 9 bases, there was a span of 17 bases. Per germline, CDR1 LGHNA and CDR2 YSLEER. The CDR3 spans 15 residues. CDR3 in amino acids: CASSQAVWEFETQYF. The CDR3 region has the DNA TGCGCCAGCAGCCAAGCCGTCTGGGAGTTTGAAACGCAGTATTTT.

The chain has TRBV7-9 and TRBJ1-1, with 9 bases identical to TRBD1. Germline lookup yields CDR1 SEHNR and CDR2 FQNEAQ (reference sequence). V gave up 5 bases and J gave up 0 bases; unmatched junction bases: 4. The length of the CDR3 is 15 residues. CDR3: CASSTTGGLNTEAFF. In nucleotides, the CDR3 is TGTGCCAGCAGCACGACAGGGGGATTGAACACTGAAGCTTTCTTT.

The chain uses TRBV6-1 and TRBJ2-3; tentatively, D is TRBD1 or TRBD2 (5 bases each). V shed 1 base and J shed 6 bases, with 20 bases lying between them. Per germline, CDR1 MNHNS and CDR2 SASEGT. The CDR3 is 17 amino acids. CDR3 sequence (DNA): TGTGCCAGCAGTGAAGAAGGGGCTAGCCGACCCCTGGATACGCAGTATTTT. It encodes CASSEEGASRPLDTQYF.